Described below is a single T cell receptor beta chain sequence and its context. Its cognate antigen has yet to be identified. No base-level quality is on record; no much larger clone is a single base apart. The immunoSEQ Assay, a bias-controlled multiplex PCR, was used to amplify TCRbeta CDR3 regions from genomic DNA. The authors processed their data as follows. Nucleated cell counts per sample were estimated from amplification of reference gene primers within the assay. To quantify the absolute abundance of each unique TCRbeta CDR3 rearrangement, sequence reads were collapsed and filtered. For each sample, productive Simpson clonality was calculated as the square root of Simpson's diversity index across productive rearrangements. The immuneACCESS repertoire file appears here via TCRdb, limited to in-frame rearrangements. These files lack a portion of the clones; in checked studies, under half of the deficit traces to unresolved V genes, and the cause of the others is not known. The DNA gave D and trimming, while V, J and clone size come from that table. In all, the sample holds about 460,000 clones, and approximately 91% of those were seen once. The ten most abundant clones make up more than 7.5% of the sample.

A distance of 9 bases separates the germline ends of V and J, which lose 0 bases and 4 bases respectively. Reading from cysteine to phenylalanine, the CDR3 counts 14 amino acids. Just the 42-base CDR3 DNA is kept, in frame starting at base 1. CDR1 and CDR2, per the germline V gene (reference sequence), are LNHNV and YYDKDF. Participants in the prospective study were aged about 18 to 89 years, lived in 24 United States geographic areas, and enrolled through a virtual design. In the prospective study, cohorts were assigned on the basis of participant-reported clinical history obtained from a screening survey and a study questionnaire. Recovered participants in ImmuneRACE Cohort 3 were defined as having two consecutive negative NP/OP PCR tests, clearance from a healthcare professional, or resolution of symptoms. In the prospective study, mobile phlebotomists collected whole blood, serum and a nasopharyngeal or oropharyngeal swab from each participant. Additional blood draws and questionnaires over an approximately two-month period could optionally be provided by prospective study participants. Prospective study blood samples were shipped either frozen or at room temperature before DNA extraction.

The sample belongs to a study of blood T cell repertoires in COVID-19 (dated by TCRdb to 2018 to 2021). Describing the broader study: Samples covering the acute and convalescent phases of COVID-19 were provided by collaborators in the United States, Italy and Spain. HLA class I and class II types, where available, came from metadata supplied by the sample provider rather than from assay-based typing. The prospective study material was composed of cDNA or gDNA derived from T cells, B-cell-depleted T cells, or PBMCs. Nearly every sample came with metadata listing a de-identified subject ID, COVID-19 status, age in years and sex. Subjects who had been exposed to COVID-19, were actively infected with it, or had recovered from it provided the deeply sampled blood TCRbeta repertoires that made up the dataset. Samples were obtained from the ongoing ImmuneRACE study (first 160 participants) and from about 1,300 subjects provided by 6 global collaborators. The repertoires were released in a freely available public database meant as a resource for research on the immune response to SARS-CoV-2.

Findings and caveats that apply to the study as a whole: How much clinical and demographic metadata was included differed by source and by participant, and the metadata was provided uncurated.

The sequenced sample was PBMCs or T cells enriched from blood (not recorded which). Recombination joined TRBV15 with TRBJ1-1; the D gene is perhaps TRBD1, from 6 matching bases. The clonotype originates from an older woman who had recovered from COVID-19. The DNA sequence is TGTGCCACCAGCAGAGATAGGGGGGGCACTGAAGCTTTCTTT. It codes for CATSRDRGGTEAFF.